The present entry profiles one T cell receptor beta chain with its context. Its antigen is not known. Germline CDR1 reads SQVTM; CDR2 reads ANQGSEA. Trimming pared 3 bases from V and 7 bases from J, leaving 15 bases between. The CDR3 is made up of 13 amino acids. Researchers took RNA transcripts and amplified the TCR beta CDR3 regions from them. An initial round of RT-PCR targeting the TCR CDR3 relied on the HTBI primer set. From the multiplex PCR reads, TCRdb called clonotypes with MiXCR, one entry per CDR3 protein. This sample has over 700,000 distinct CDR3 sequences, with approximately 36% found just once. The sample comes from a study of T cells in Graves' hyperthyroidism and ophthalmopathy. Overall study findings and caveats: The model foresaw ophthalmopathy a median approximately 6.1 months prior to onset.

The J gene is TRBJ1-1, the V gene TRBV29-1; TRBD1 might be the D (5 bases). The specimen sequenced was blood. The sequence was obtained from a woman in her forties with Graves' hyperthyroidism. The CDR3 DNA follows: TGCAGCGTTGAGGTGCAGGGAAAATTTGAAGCTTTCTTT. Residues: CSVEVQGKFEAFF. Based on the CDR3 plus reference TRBV29-1 and TRBJ1-1, the full variable domain is SAVISQKPSRDICQRGTSLTIQCQVDSQVTMMFWYRQQPGQSLTLIATANQGSEATYESGFVIDKFPISRPNLTFSTLTVSNMSPEDSSIYLCSVEVQGKFEAFFGQGTRLTVV.